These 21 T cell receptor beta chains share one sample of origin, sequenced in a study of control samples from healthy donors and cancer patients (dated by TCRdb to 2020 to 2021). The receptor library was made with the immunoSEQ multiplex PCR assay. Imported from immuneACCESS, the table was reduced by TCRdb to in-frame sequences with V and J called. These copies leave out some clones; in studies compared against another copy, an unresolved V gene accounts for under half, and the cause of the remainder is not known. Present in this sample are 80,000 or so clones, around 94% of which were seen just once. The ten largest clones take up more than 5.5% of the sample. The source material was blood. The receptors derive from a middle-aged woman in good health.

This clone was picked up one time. The CDR3, as DNA: TGTGCCAGCACCGGGGACCCGGGAAACACCATATATTTT. Its translation: CASTGDPGNTIYF. The J gene is TRBJ1-3, the V gene TRBV5-6, with D possibly matching TRBD1 (5 bases). The V end lost 6 bases, the J end lost 4 bases, and 11 bases lay between the germline ends. CDR3 length equals 13 residues. Germline V CDR1 and CDR2: SGHDT, YYEEEE. Filled out from reference TRBV5-6 and TRBJ1-3, the complete variable domain reads DAGVTQSPTHLIKTRGQQVTLRCSPKSGHDTVSWYQQALGQGPQFIFQYYEEEERQRGNFPDRFSGHQFPNYSSELNVNALLLGDSALYLCASTGDPGNTIYFGEGSWLTVV.

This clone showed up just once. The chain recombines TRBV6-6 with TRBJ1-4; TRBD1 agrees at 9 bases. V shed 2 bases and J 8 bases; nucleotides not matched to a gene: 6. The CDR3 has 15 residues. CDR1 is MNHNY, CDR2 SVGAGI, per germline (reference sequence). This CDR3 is CASSYKGQGVEKLFF. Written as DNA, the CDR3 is TGTGCCAGCAGTTACAAGGGACAGGGAGTGGAAAAACTGTTTTTT.

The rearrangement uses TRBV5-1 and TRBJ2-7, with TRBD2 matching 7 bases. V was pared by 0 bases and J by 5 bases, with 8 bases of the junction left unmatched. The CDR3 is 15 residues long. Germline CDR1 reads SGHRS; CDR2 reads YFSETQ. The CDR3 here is CASSLGWREKHEQYF. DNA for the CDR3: TGCGCCAGCAGCTTGGGTTGGCGGGAGAAACACGAGCAGTACTTC.

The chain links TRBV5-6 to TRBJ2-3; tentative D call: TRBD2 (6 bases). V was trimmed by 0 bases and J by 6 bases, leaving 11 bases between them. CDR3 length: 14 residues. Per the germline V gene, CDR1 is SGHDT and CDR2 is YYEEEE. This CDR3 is CASSLGGKRDTQYF. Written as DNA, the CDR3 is TGTGCCAGCAGCTTGGGCGGGAAGAGGGATACGCAGTATTTT.

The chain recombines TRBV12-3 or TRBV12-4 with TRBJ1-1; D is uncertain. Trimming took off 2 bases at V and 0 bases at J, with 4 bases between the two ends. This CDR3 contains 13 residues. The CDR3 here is CASSLPVNTEAFF. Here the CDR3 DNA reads TGTGCCAGCAGTTTACCGGTGAACACTGAAGCTTTCTTT.

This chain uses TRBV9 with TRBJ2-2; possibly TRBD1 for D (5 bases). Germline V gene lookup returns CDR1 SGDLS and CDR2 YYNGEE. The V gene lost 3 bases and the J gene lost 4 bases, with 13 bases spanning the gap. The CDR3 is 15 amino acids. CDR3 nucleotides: TGTGCCAGCAGCGCAGGGTGGTCTTCCACCGGGGAGCTGTTTTTT. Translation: CASSAGWSSTGELFF.

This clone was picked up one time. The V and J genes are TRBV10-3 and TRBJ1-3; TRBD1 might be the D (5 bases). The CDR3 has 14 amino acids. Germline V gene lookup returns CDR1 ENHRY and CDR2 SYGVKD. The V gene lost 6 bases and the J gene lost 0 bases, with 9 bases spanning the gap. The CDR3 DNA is TGTGCCATCAGACCTGACAGCTCTGGAAACACCATATATTTT. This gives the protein CAIRPDSSGNTIYF.

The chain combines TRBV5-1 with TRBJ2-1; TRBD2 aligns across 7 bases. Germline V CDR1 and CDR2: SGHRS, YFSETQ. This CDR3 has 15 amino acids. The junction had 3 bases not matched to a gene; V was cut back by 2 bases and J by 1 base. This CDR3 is CASSLSGESYNEQFF. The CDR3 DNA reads TGCGCCAGCAGCTTAAGCGGGGAGTCCTACAATGAGCAGTTCTTC.

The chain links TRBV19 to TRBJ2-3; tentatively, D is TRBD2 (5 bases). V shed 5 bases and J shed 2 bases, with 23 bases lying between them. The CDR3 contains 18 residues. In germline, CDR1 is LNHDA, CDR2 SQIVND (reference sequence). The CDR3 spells CASSSQHSGLGTTDTQYF. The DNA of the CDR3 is TGTGCCAGTAGTTCTCAACACAGTGGACTTGGAACCACAGATACGCAGTATTTT. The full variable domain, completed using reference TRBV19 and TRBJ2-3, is DGGITQSPKYLFRKEGQNVTLSCEQNLNHDAMYWYRQDPGQGLRLIYYSQIVNDFQKGDIAEGYSVSREKKESFPLTVTSAQKNPTAFYLCASSSQHSGLGTTDTQYFGPGTRLTVL.

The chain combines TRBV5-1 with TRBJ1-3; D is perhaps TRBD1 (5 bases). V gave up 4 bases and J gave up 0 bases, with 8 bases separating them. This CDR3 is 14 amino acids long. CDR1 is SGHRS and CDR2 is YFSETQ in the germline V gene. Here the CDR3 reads CASSEQGSGNTIYF. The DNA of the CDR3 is TGCGCCAGCAGCGAGCAGGGCTCTGGAAACACCATATATTTT.

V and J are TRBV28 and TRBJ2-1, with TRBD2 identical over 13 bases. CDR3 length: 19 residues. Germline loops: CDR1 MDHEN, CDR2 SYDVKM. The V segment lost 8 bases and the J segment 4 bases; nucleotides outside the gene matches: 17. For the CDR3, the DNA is TGTGCCAGCCCCCCTCCCCAACTAGCGGGGGGGCCCAGGTACAATGAGCAGTTCTTC. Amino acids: CASPPPQLAGGPRYNEQFF.

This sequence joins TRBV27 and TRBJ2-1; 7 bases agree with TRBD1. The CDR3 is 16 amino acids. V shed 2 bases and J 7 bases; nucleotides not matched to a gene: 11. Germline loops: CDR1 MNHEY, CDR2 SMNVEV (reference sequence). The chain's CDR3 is CASSLRQGSFRNEQFF. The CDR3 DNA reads TGTGCCAGCAGTTTACGACAGGGAAGTTTTAGGAATGAGCAGTTCTTC.

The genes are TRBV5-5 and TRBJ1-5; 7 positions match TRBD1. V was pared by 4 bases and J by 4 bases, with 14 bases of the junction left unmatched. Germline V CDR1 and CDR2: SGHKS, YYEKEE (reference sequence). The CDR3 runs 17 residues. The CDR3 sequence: CASSDRVVRPGNQPQHF. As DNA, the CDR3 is TGTGCCAGCAGCGACAGGGTGGTCCGACCGGGGAATCAGCCCCAGCATTTT. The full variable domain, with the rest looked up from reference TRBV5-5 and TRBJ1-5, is DAGVTQSPTHLIKTRGQQVTLRCSPISGHKSVSWYQQVLGQGPQFIFQYYEKEERGRGNFPDRFSARQFPNYSSELNVNALLLGDSALYLCASSDRVVRPGNQPQHFGDGTRLSIL.

Here the CDR3 DNA reads TGTGCCAGCAGTTTTAAGGACAGGGGGCTAGGCGGCTACACCTTC. Its protein is CASSFKDRGLGGYTF. The chain is built from TRBV28 and TRBJ1-2, with 11 bases fitting TRBD1. Per germline, CDR1 MDHEN and CDR2 SYDVKM. V gave up 3 bases and J gave up 8 bases; unmatched junction bases: 8. The CDR3 extends over 15 amino acids.

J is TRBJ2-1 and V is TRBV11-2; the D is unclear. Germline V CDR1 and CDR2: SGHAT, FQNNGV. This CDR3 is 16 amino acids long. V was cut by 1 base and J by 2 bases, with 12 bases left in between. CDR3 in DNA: TGTGCCAGCAGCTTAGGGGATACGGGCCCCTACAATGAGCAGTTCTTC. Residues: CASSLGDTGPYNEQFF.

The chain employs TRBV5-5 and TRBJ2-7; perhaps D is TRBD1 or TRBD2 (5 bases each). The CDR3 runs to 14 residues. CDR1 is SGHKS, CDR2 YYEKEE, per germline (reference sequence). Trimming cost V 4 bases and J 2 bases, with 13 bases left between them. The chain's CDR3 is CASSSRDGTYEQYF. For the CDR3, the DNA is TGTGCCAGCAGCAGCCGGGACGGGACCTACGAGCAGTACTTC. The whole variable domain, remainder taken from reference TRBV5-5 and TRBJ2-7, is DAGVTQSPTHLIKTRGQQVTLRCSPISGHKSVSWYQQVLGQGPQFIFQYYEKEERGRGNFPDRFSARQFPNYSSELNVNALLLGDSALYLCASSSRDGTYEQYFGPGTRLTVT.

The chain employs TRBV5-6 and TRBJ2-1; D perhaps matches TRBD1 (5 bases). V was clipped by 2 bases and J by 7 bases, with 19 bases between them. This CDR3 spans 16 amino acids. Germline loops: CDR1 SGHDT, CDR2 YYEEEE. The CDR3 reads CASSLYARVGKNEQFF. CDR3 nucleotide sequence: TGTGCCAGCAGCTTATACGCCAGGGTGGGAAAAAATGAGCAGTTCTTC.

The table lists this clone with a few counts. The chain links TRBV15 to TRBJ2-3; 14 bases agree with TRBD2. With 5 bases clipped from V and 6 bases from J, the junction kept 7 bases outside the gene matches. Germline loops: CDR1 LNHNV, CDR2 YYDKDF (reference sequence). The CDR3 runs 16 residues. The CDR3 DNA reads TGTGCCACCAGCCGGGGACTAGCGGGGGTTCAGGATACGCAGTATTTT. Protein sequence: CATSRGLAGVQDTQYF. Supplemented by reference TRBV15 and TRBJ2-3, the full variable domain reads DAMVIQNPRYQVTQFGKPVTLSCSQTLNHNVMYWYQQKSSQAPKLLFHYYDKDFNNEADTPDNFQSRRPNTSFCFLDIRSPGLGDTAMYLCATSRGLAGVQDTQYFGPGTRLTVL.

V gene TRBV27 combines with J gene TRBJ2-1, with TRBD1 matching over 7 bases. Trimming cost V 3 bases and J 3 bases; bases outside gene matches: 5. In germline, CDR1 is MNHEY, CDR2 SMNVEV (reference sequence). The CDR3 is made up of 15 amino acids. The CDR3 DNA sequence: TGTGCCAGCAGTTTGCGAGGGGGCCTCTACAATGAGCAGTTCTTC. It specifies CASSLRGGLYNEQFF.

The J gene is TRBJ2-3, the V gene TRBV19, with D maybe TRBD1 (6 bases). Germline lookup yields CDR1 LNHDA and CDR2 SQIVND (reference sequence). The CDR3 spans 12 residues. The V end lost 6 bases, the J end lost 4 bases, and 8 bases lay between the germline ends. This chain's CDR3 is CASSRGPDTQYF. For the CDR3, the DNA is TGTGCCAGTAGCAGGGGCCCAGATACGCAGTATTTT.

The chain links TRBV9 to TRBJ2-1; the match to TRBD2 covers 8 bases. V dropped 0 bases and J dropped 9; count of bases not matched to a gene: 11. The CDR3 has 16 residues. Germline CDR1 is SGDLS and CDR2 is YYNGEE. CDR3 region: CASSVGTGGLELEQFF. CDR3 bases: TGTGCCAGCAGCGTAGGTACGGGGGGGCTTGAACTTGAGCAGTTCTTC.